A selection of T cell receptor beta chains follows, all from one sample in a study of post-analysis software for immune sequencing data. TCRdb re-derived calls from the PCR reads in MiXCR, one entry per CDR3 protein. The sample has about 770,000 distinct CDR3 sequences, about 43% seen once. Sequencing used blood. The receptors were gathered from a girl aged 5 to 17 with multiple sclerosis. CDR3s include the opening cysteine and the closing phenylalanine or tryptophan. The order of the fields is CDR3 DNA, CDR3 protein, clone size, J gene, D gene, V gene. A D gene is named only where the DNA matches it firmly. Only some rows state a clone size, as once, few, many or a class for expanded clones.

DNA: TGCAGCGGGGACAGGGGGTTGGCTGGGAATGAGCAGTTCTTC
CDR3: CSGDRGLAGNEQFF
size: -
J: TRBJ2-1
D: TRBD1
V: TRBV29-1

DNA: TGTGCCAGCAGCTCCGGCCCATACCGGAACACTGAAGCTTTCTTT
CDR3: CASSSGPYRNTEAFF
size: few
J: TRBJ1-1
D: -
V: TRBV7-3

DNA: TGTGCCAGCAGTCAAGGGACAGGGGTATCGCGCGAGCAGTACTTC
CDR3: CASSQGTGVSREQYF
size: -
J: TRBJ2-7
D: TRBD1
V: TRBV14

DNA: TGTGCCAGCAGTTTAAGACAGCCCTACGAGCAGTACTTC
CDR3: CASSLRQPYEQYF
size: -
J: TRBJ2-7
D: -
V: TRBV12-3/TRBV12-4

DNA: TGTGCCAGCAGTGGGAGGGGCCTTAGAAGAGAGACCCAGTACTTC
CDR3: CASSGRGLRRETQYF
size: -
J: TRBJ2-5
D: TRBD2
V: TRBV12-3/TRBV12-4

DNA: TGCAGCGTTGGGGGGACGCGCTCCTACAATGAGCAGTTCTTC
CDR3: CSVGGTRSYNEQFF
size: few
J: TRBJ2-1
D: -
V: TRBV29-1

DNA: TGCGCCAGCAGCCACCGAATAGCGGGAGGGCCCGTTGAGCAGTTCTTC
CDR3: CASSHRIAGGPVEQFF
size: few
J: TRBJ2-1
D: TRBD2
V: TRBV4-3

DNA: TGCAGGCGCGGGGGTGGCGACGAGCAGTACTTC
CDR3: CRRGGGDEQYF
size: -
J: TRBJ2-7
D: TRBD2
V: TRBV29-1

DNA: TGTGCCAGCAGTTACTCCGAGACTAGCGGGAGCGCTACGCAGTATTTT
CDR3: CASSYSETSGSATQYF
size: few
J: TRBJ2-3
D: TRBD2
V: TRBV6-2/TRBV6-3

DNA: TGTGCCAGCAGCTTCTCGGACAGACCGGGGGAGACCCAGTACTTC
CDR3: CASSFSDRPGETQYF
size: -
J: TRBJ2-5
D: -
V: TRBV5-6

DNA: TGTGCCAGCAGCCGACTAGCCCAGGGGGAGACCCAGTACTTC
CDR3: CASSRLAQGETQYF
size: -
J: TRBJ2-5
D: -
V: TRBV28

DNA: TGTGCCAGCAAGGGGCACTCCTACAATGAGCAGTTCTTC
CDR3: CASKGHSYNEQFF
size: few
J: TRBJ2-1
D: -
V: TRBV27

DNA: TGTGCCAGCAGCTTAGATGTTGGTCTCCAAACAGATACGCAGTATTTT
CDR3: CASSLDVGLQTDTQYF
size: -
J: TRBJ2-3
D: -
V: TRBV7-6

DNA: TGCAGCGTTGGGGGAGTGGGCACAGATACGCAGTATTTT
CDR3: CSVGGVGTDTQYF
size: few
J: TRBJ2-3
D: -
V: TRBV29-1

DNA: TGCAGCGTTGTTGAAGGTTACGAGCAGTACTTC
CDR3: CSVVEGYEQYF
size: few
J: TRBJ2-7
D: -
V: TRBV29-1

DNA: TGCGCCAGCAGCTTGATGCCGGACGCAAGCACAGATACGCAGTATTTT
CDR3: CASSLMPDASTDTQYF
size: few
J: TRBJ2-3
D: -
V: TRBV5-1

DNA: TGTGCCACCAGCAGTGGCCCCTTCGGCAATGAGCAGTTCTTC
CDR3: CATSSGPFGNEQFF
size: few
J: TRBJ2-1
D: -
V: TRBV15